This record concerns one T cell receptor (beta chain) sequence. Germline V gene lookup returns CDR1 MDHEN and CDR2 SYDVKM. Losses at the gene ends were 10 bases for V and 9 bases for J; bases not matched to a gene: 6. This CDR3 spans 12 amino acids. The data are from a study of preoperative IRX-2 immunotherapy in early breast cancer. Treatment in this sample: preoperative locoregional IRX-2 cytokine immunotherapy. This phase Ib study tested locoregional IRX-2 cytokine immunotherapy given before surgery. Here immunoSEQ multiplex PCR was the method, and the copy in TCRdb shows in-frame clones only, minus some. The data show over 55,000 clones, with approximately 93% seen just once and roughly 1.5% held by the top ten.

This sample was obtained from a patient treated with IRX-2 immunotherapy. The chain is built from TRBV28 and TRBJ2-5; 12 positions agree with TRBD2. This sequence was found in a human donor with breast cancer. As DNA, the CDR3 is TGTGCCATCGGACTAGCGGGAAGGTCCCAGTACTTC. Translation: CAIGLAGRSQYF.